This TCR beta chain was recorded in a study of blood T cell repertoires in COVID-19. Background on the study: Some COVID-19 samples were acute and others convalescent; all came from the United States, Italy and Spain.

Generated by immunoSEQ multiplex PCR, the TCRdb table keeps only in-frame clones and is missing some. This table holds about 100,000 clones, about 90% found once. V lost 4 bases to trimming and J lost 7 bases, with 11 bases between them. The CDR3 loop spans 14 amino acids. The germline gives CDR1 SGHTA, CDR2 FQGNSA. This rearrangement joins TRBV7-2 to TRBJ1-6; D perhaps matches TRBD1 (6 bases). The receptor was derived from a man aged 40-49 years with active or convalescent COVID-19. Input material: peripheral blood. As DNA, the CDR3 is TGTGCCAGCAGCTCCAGGGGAGGGAATTCACCCCTCCACTTT. Amino acids: CASSSRGGNSPLHF. Filled out from reference TRBV7-2 and TRBJ1-6, the complete variable domain reads GAGVSQSPSNKVTEKGKDVELRCDPISGHTALYWYRQSLGQGLEFLIYFQGNSAPDKSGLPSDRFSAERTGGSVSTLTIQRTQQEDSAVYLCASSSRGGNSPLHFGNGTRLTVT.